Listed below are T cell receptor beta chains from one sample, sequenced in a study of CD8+CD57+ T cells in acquired aplastic anemia. One entry per CDR3 protein results from TCRdb running MiXCR on the reads. The table has about 160,000 distinct CDR3 sequences, approximately 43% seen once. The sequencing input was sorted CD4+, CD8+, or CD8+CD57+ T cells (not recorded which) from PBMCs. These receptors all come from a human donor in good health. The CDR3 runs from the conserved cysteine through the conserved F or W. A D gene is named only where the DNA matches it firmly. Some rows have no size entry. The others give once, few or many, or a class for an expanded clone.

abundance: many
v_gene: TRBV12-3/TRBV12-4
j_gene: TRBJ2-3
d_gene: -
CDR3nt: TGTGCCAGCAGTTTAGACGGACCAGGCACAGATACGCAGTATTTT
CDR3aa: CASSLDGPGTDTQYF

abundance: many
v_gene: TRBV12-3/TRBV12-4
j_gene: TRBJ1-3
d_gene: TRBD1
CDR3nt: TGTGCCAGCAGTTTGACAGGGGCCGGAAACACCATATATTTT
CDR3aa: CASSLTGAGNTIYF

abundance: -
v_gene: TRBV27
j_gene: TRBJ2-7
d_gene: -
CDR3nt: TGTGCCAGCAGTTTTCGCAGAGGAGGAACTAGAGCCTACGAGCAGTACTTC
CDR3aa: CASSFRRGGTRAYEQYF

abundance: -
v_gene: TRBV24-1
j_gene: TRBJ2-7
d_gene: -
CDR3nt: TGTGCCACCAGTGATCCCGTGGACAGCAGCTCCTACGAGCAGTACTTC
CDR3aa: CATSDPVDSSSYEQYF

abundance: many
v_gene: TRBV10-2
j_gene: TRBJ1-1
d_gene: -
CDR3nt: TGCGCCAGCAGTGCGGGAGGGTCTGAAGCTTTCTTT
CDR3aa: CASSAGGSEAFF

abundance: -
v_gene: TRBV10-3
j_gene: TRBJ2-7
d_gene: -
CDR3nt: TGTGCCATCAGTGACACTAGACCCGAGCAGTACTTC
CDR3aa: CAISDTRPEQYF

abundance: many
v_gene: TRBV5-6
j_gene: TRBJ1-3
d_gene: -
CDR3nt: TGTGCCAGCAGCCAAGACAGGCTCGAGAACACCATATATTTT
CDR3aa: CASSQDRLENTIYF

abundance: -
v_gene: TRBV19
j_gene: TRBJ1-2
d_gene: -
CDR3nt: TGTGCCAGTAGTATGCCCGCTTATGGCTACACCTTC
CDR3aa: CASSMPAYGYTF

abundance: -
v_gene: TRBV4-1
j_gene: TRBJ1-2
d_gene: -
CDR3nt: TGCGCCAGCAGCAGTCGAGTACAAAACTATGGCTACACCTTC
CDR3aa: CASSSRVQNYGYTF

abundance: many
v_gene: TRBV6-1
j_gene: TRBJ2-7
d_gene: -
CDR3nt: TGTGCCAGCAGTGAATATTTGGTCAGGTCCTACGAGCAGTACTTC
CDR3aa: CASSEYLVRSYEQYF

abundance: -
v_gene: TRBV11-1
j_gene: TRBJ2-1
d_gene: -
CDR3nt: TGTGCCAGCAGCTTAGAGGCAAGCTCCTACAATGAGCAGTTCTTC
CDR3aa: CASSLEASSYNEQFF

abundance: -
v_gene: TRBV7-2
j_gene: TRBJ1-2
d_gene: -
CDR3nt: TGTGCCAGCAGCTGGCCGGGAAACTATGGCTACACCTTC
CDR3aa: CASSWPGNYGYTF

abundance: many
v_gene: TRBV19
j_gene: TRBJ2-2
d_gene: -
CDR3nt: TGTGCCAGTAGTCTCGGGGCGGGGGCTAAGCTTTACACCGGGGAGCTGTTTTTT
CDR3aa: CASSLGAGAKLYTGELFF

abundance: -
v_gene: TRBV11-1
j_gene: TRBJ1-6
d_gene: TRBD1
CDR3nt: TGTGCCAGCAGCTTGACCCAGACAGGGTTGGATTCACCCCTCCACTTT
CDR3aa: CASSLTQTGLDSPLHF

abundance: -
v_gene: TRBV2
j_gene: TRBJ2-7
d_gene: -
CDR3nt: TGTGCCATCAGTGACACCGAATACGAGCAGTACTTC
CDR3aa: CAISDTEYEQYF

abundance: many
v_gene: TRBV20-1
j_gene: TRBJ2-7
d_gene: -
CDR3nt: TGCAGTGCTAGAGTTCTCGCAGAATCCTTAAGTGAGCAGTACTTC
CDR3aa: CSARVLAESLSEQYF